The 7 T cell receptor beta chains below were found in one sample sequenced in a study of cytomegalovirus exposure and HLA in healthy donors. Vbeta (60) and Jbeta (13) primers were used in the PCR. The protocol was immunoSEQ multiplex PCR, while the TCRdb copy is restricted to in-frame clones and leaves out a portion. The sample contains 110,000 to 150,000 clones, roughly 78% of which appear only once. The specimen was PBMCs. The receptors stem from a female donor in good health and CMV-seronegative.

The chain links TRBV30 to TRBJ1-6; 8 positions agree with TRBD1. V lost 1 base, J lost 6 bases, and 5 bases stayed unmatched. The length of the CDR3 is 15 residues. Germline V gene sequence: CDR1 GTSNPN, CDR2 SVGIG (reference sequence). The CDR3 DNA follows: TGTGCCTGGAGTGAGCGGCAGGGGGCTAATTCACCCCTCCACTTT. Translating it yields CAWSERQGANSPLHF.

V gene TRBV5-1 combines with J gene TRBJ2-3; D gene uncertain. The CDR3 totals 14 residues. Germline assignment: CDR1 SGHRS and CDR2 YFSETQ. V gave up 7 bases and J gave up 6 bases, with 18 bases separating them. The CDR3 reads CASSDKANRDTQYF. The CDR3 DNA follows: TGCGCCAGCTCTGACAAGGCCAACCGGGATACGCAGTATTTT.

The chain combines TRBV5-8 with TRBJ2-1; no firm D call. Germline CDR1 reads SGHTS; CDR2 reads YDEGEE. The CDR3 has 12 residues. Trimming cost V 1 base and J 12 bases, with 11 bases left between them. CDR3 region: CASSLLLGSQFF. CDR3 coding DNA: TGTGCCAGCAGCTTGCTTTTGGGCTCGCAGTTCTTC.

This clone has more than one count but fewer than ten. The chain joins TRBV5-1 to TRBJ1-1; 11 bases are shared with TRBD1. Germline CDR1 reads SGHRS; CDR2 reads YFSETQ. The CDR3 has 15 amino acids. V was clipped by 4 bases and J by 7 bases; unmatched bases: 9. CDR3 amino acids: CASSRKPGQGDEAFF. The CDR3 region has the DNA TGCGCCAGCAGCCGTAAACCGGGACAGGGGGATGAAGCTTTCTTT.

V gene TRBV4-1 combines with J gene TRBJ2-7, with D possibly TRBD2 on 5 matching bases. Germline CDR1 is MGHRA and CDR2 is YSYEKL. CDR3 length: 12 amino acids. V lost 3 bases and J lost 4, with 7 bases in between. The CDR3 DNA sequence: TGCGCCAGCAGCCAGACGGGATACGAGCAGTACTTC. This sequence encodes CASSQTGYEQYF.

The genes are TRBV28 and TRBJ2-7, with 7 bases matching TRBD1. CDR3 length: 12 amino acids. The germline gives CDR1 MDHEN, CDR2 SYDVKM. J lost 5 bases, V lost 6 bases, and 4 bases had no gene match. DNA of the CDR3: TGTGCCAGCAGCCTCGACAGGGACGAGCAGTACTTC. Translated, it gives CASSLDRDEQYF.

V gene TRBV19 combines with J gene TRBJ1-5; possible D gene TRBD1, 6 bases. The germline CDR1 and CDR2 sequences are LNHDA and SQIVND (reference sequence). V lost 8 bases to trimming and J lost 0 bases, with 11 bases between them. The CDR3 consists of 14 residues. The CDR3 coding sequence is TGTGCCAGTTCTACAGGGAATAGCAATCAGCCCCAGCATTTT. It codes for CASSTGNSNQPQHF.